The rows below give T cell receptor beta chains drawn from one sample of a study of technical replicates of blood from a few donors. This table comes from immunoSEQ multiplex PCR, and its TCRdb copy is limited to in-frame clones, with some not included. The sample holds tens of thousands of clones, roughly 92% seen once. Source material: T cells isolated from PBMCs. Source of these receptors: a human donor in good health. The CDR3 runs from the conserved cysteine through the conserved F or W. Rows may omit the clone size; those that give it use once, few, many or a size class.

clone size	V gene	CDR3 protein
few	TRBV30	CAWSVLEQPQHF
.	TRBV5-6	CASSKRTDGYTF
.	TRBV5-1	CASSAGGTDTQYF
once	TRBV5-1	CASRPLAGGPVNHEQYF
.	TRBV7-9	CASSLAGGETQYF
.	TRBV5-4	CASSLKGGATEAFF
.	TRBV9	CASSVGDRYEKLFF
.	TRBV7-3	CASSGTTQETQYF
.	TRBV7-2	CASSLMVAAGQETQYF
.	TRBV6-6	CASRPGTSPDTQYF
.	TRBV29-1	CSVGDRHEKLFF
.	TRBV5-1	CASLPGLTYTDTQYF
.	TRBV7-8	CASSLAPLYGYTF
once	TRBV7-3	CASSSTGVSTGELFF
.	TRBV9	CASSVGVEQYF
.	TRBV6-5	CASNRGKTQYF
.	TRBV28	CASSLAPGTYGYTF
once	TRBV7-9	CASSLGAGNQPQHF
.	TRBV18	CASSPPTGWNTEAFF
.	TRBV7-2	CASSLVPQRWRETYNEQFF
.	TRBV12-5	CASGLDYTGQGPGYTF
.	TRBV6-4	CASSDSGYDGYTF
.	TRBV20-1	CSAETYYEQYF
.	TRBV10-3	CAISDRVSSNQPQHF
.	TRBV14	CASSRSPGRWDTEAFF
.	TRBV18	CASFIEDSSYEQYF
.	TRBV19	CASSMRLAVLYNEQFF
once	TRBV4-1	CASSLKDGRTDTQYF
.	TRBV7-9	CASSLIRGRNTEAFF
.	TRBV19	CASSLATYSNQPQHF
.	TRBV27	CASSLLTGVPGELFF
.	TRBV7-3	CASSSGGSWETQYF
.	TRBV5-8	CASIFDRGETQYF
.	TRBV30	CAWSRNTGELFF
once	TRBV6-5	CASSQDRVAFF
.	TRBV7-8	CASSLAAGTANYGYTF
.	TRBV29-1	CSAEGTENYGYTF
.	TRBV28	CASSGWAVHISNQPQHF
.	TRBV6-1	CASGRAGTDNQPQHF
.	TRBV4-1	CASSQEEGSSEQFF
.	TRBV19	CASRNVPMGGQPQHF
.	TRBV10-3	CAIKQGDTGELFF
.	TRBV6-1	CASSEFLGVNGYTF
.	TRBV6-5	CASGGITGELFF
.	TRBV28	CASSPGLRAEAFF
.	TRBV19	CASNLNVRGLYGYTF
.	TRBV27	CASSLINSQGANYGYTF
.	TRBV28	CASSYRAHNQPQHF
.	TRBV11-3	CASSLDPGREGYQPQHF
few	TRBV30	CAWRRYSLGNTEAFF
.	TRBV4-1	CASSHLEGAGEQFF
once	TRBV9	CASSVESGQGPSETQYF
.	TRBV5-3	CARSLTGTDTQYF
.	TRBV6-5	CASTSLRSTEAFF
.	TRBV18	CASSPSSVYEQYF
.	TRBV7-3	CASSLDRWTDTQYF
.	TRBV6-5	CASSGTFIPTDTQYF
.	TRBV2	CASIKTSGSDEQFF
.	TRBV7-2	CASSLVRGSTEAFF